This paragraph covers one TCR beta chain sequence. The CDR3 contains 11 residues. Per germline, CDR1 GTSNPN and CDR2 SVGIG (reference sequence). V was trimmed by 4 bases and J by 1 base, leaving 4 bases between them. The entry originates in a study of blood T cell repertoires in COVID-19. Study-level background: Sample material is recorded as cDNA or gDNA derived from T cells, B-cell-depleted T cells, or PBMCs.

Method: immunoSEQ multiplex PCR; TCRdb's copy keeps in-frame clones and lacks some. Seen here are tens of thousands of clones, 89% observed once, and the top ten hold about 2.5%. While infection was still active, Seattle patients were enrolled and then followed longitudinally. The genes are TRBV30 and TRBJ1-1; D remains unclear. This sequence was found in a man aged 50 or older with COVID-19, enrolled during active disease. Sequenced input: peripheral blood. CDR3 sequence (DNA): TGTGCCTGGAACAGGAACACTGAAGCTTTCTTT. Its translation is CAWNRNTEAFF.